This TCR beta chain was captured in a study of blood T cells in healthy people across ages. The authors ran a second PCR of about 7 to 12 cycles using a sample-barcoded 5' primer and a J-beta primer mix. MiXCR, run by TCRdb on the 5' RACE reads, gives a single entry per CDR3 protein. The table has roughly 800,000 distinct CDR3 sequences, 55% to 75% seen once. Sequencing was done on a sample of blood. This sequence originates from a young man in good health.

CDR3 nucleotide sequence: TGTGCCAGCAGCTTCCGACTAGCGGGGCGCACAGATACGCAGTATTTT. Translating gives CASSFRLAGRTDTQYF. V usage is TRBV7-9 and J usage is TRBJ2-3, with 11 bases aligning to TRBD2. The V gene's germline CDR1 is SEHNR and CDR2 FQNEAQ (reference sequence). Unmatched junction bases numbered 3, after V lost 3 bases and J lost 1 base. The length of the CDR3 is 16 residues.